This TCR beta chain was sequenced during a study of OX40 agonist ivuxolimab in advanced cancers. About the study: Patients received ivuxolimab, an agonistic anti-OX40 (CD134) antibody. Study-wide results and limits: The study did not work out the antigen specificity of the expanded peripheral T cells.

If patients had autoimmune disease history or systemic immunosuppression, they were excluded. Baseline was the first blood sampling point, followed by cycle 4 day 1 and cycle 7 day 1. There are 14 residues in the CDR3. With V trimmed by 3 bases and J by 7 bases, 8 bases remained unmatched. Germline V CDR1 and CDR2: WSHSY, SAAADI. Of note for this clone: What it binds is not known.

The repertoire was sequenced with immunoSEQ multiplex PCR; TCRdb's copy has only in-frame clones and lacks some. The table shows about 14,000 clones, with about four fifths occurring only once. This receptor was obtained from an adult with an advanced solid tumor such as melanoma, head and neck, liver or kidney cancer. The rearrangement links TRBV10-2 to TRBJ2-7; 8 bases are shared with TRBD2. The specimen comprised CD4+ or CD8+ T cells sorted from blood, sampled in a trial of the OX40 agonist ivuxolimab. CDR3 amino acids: CASSDSREAEEQYF. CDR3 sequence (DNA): TGCGCCAGCAGTGATTCGCGGGAGGCAGAAGAGCAGTACTTC.